This T cell receptor beta chain emerged from a study of blood T cells in healthy people across ages. Study at large: Every two T cells gave about one barcoded beta molecule via template switching. Study-wide points: In long-lived donors, naive CD4+ cell counts and diversity exceeded those of aged donors.

The V end was cut by 8 bases, the J end by 0 bases, with 11 bases between. The CDR3 has 14 residues. Together with a sample-barcoded 5' primer, a J-beta primer mix was included in a second PCR lasting roughly 6 to 12 cycles. TCRdb reanalysed the 5' RACE reads using MiXCR and keeps one entry per CDR3 protein. The repertoire has some 1.5 million distinct CDR3 sequences, 28% of them found once; the top ten carry 6.5% to 8.5%. With regard to this clonotype: As yet, its antigen is unknown.

Sequences were obtained from blood. This chain joins TRBV12-3 or TRBV12-4 and TRBJ1-5; no firm D call. This sequence originates from a woman aged 30 to 39 in good health. The DNA of the CDR3 is TGTGCCAGCTCAAGGACTTATAGCAATCAGCCCCAGCATTTT. This translates into CASSRTYSNQPQHF.